In this sample, the clone carrying this TCR beta chain turned up many times. The sample belongs to a study of glioma-infiltrating T cells. V was trimmed by 5 bases and J by 4 bases, leaving 11 bases between them. This CDR3 has 13 amino acids. Germline CDR1 SEHNR, CDR2 FQNEAQ (reference sequence). TCR alpha and beta CDR3 regions were amplified from RNA using iRepertoire nested multiplex PCR. MiXCR was run by TCRdb on the multiplex PCR reads, yielding one entry per CDR3 protein. The table lists over 100,000 distinct CDR3 sequences, under 30% of them singletons. The TCR was taken from a human donor with low-grade glioma or glioblastoma, undergoing nonglioma brain surgery, or in good health (not recorded which). The chain carries TRBV7-9 and TRBJ1-1, with D hard to call. Sequencing was carried out using glioma tissue, nonneoplastic brain tissue, or PBMCs (not recorded which). The CDR3 DNA is TGTGCCAGCAGCCGACGGAGCGGCACTGAAGCTTTCTTT. As protein: CASSRRSGTEAFF.